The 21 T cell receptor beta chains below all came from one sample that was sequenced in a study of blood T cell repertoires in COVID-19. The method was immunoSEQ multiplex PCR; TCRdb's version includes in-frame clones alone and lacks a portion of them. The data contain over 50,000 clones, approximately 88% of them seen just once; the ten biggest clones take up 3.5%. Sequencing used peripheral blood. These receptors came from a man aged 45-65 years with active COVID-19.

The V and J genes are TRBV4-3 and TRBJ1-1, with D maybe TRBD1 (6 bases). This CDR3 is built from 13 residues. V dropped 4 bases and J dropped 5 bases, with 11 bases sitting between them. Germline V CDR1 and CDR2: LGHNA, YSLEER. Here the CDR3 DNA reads TGCGCCAGCAGCCTTGAGAGGGGGACTGAAGCTTTCTTT. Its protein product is CASSLERGTEAFF.

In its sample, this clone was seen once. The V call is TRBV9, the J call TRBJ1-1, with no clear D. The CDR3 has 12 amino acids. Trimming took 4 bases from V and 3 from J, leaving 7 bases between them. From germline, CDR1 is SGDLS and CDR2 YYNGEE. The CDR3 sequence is CASSPEDTEAFF. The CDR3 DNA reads TGTGCCAGCAGCCCTGAGGACACTGAAGCTTTCTTT. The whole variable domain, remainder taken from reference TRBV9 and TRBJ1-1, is DSGVTQTPKHLITATGQRVTLRCSPRSGDLSVYWYQQSLDQGLQFLIQYYNGEERAKGNILERFSAQQFPDLHSELNLSSLELGDSALYFCASSPEDTEAFFGQGTRLTVV.

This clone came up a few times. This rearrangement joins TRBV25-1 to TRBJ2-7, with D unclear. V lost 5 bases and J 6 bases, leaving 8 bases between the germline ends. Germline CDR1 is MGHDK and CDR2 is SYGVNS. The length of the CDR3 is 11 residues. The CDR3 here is CASSFSPEQYF. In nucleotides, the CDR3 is TGTGCCAGCAGTTTTAGTCCCGAGCAGTACTTC.

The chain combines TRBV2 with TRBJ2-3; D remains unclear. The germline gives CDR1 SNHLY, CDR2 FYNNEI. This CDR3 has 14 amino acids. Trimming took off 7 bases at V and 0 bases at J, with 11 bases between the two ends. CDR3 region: CASKPLTSTDTQYF. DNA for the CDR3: TGTGCCAGCAAGCCCTTAACTAGCACAGATACGCAGTATTTT. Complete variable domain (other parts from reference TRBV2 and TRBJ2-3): EPEVTQTPSHQVTQMGQEVILRCVPISNHLYFYWYRQILGQKVEFLVSFYNNEISEKSEIFDDQFSVERPDGSNFTLKIRSTKLEDSAMYFCASKPLTSTDTQYFGPGTRLTVL.

The CDR3 loop is CASSQATGDGYTF. The CDR3 region has the DNA TGCGCCAGCAGCCAAGCTACAGGGGATGGCTACACCTTC. The chain carries TRBV4-3 and TRBJ1-2; 7 nucleotides line up with TRBD1. The CDR3 sequence is 13 residues long. The germline V gene encodes CDR1 LGHNA and CDR2 YSLEER. With 1 base clipped from V and 6 bases from J, the junction kept 2 bases outside the gene matches.

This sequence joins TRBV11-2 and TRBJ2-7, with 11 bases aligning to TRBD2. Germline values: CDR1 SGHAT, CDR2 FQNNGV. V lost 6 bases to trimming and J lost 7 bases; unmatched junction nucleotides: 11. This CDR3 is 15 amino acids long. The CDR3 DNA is TGTGCCAGCAGTAACTTAGCGGGGGGGCTGGGAGAGCAGTACTTC. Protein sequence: CASSNLAGGLGEQYF. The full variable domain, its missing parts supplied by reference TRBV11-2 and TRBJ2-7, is EAGVAQSPRYKIIEKRQSVAFWCNPISGHATLYWYQQILGQGPKLLIQFQNNGVVDDSQLPKDRFSAERLKGVDSTLKIQPAKLEDSAVYLCASSNLAGGLGEQYFGPGTRLTVT.

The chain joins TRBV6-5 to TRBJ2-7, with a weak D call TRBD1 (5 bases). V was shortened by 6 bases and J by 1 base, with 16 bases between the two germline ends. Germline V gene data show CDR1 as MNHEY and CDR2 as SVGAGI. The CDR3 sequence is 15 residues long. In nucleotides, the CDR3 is TGTGCCAGCAGCCCCGATGTCCCAGGGTCCTACGAGCAGTACTTC. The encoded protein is CASSPDVPGSYEQYF.

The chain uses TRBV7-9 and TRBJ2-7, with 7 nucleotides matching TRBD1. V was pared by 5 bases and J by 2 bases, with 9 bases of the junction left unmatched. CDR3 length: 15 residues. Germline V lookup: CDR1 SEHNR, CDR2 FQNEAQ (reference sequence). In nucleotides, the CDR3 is TGTGCCAGCAGCGTCTTCGTTACAGGGGCCTACGAGCAGTACTTC. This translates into CASSVFVTGAYEQYF.

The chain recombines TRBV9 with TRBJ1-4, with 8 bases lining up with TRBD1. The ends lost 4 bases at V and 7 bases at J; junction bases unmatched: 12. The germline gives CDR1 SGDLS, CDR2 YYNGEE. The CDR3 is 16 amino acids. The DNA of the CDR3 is TGTGCCAGCAGCATCGGACAGGGAGTAACGGGTGAAAAACTGTTTTTT. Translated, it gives CASSIGQGVTGEKLFF.

This CDR3 reads CASSPVTGGSTDTQYF. CDR3 nucleotide sequence: TGTGCCAGCTCACCAGTGACAGGGGGGAGCACAGATACGCAGTATTTT. The rearrangement links TRBV18 to TRBJ2-3; 9 bases are shared with TRBD1. V shed 2 bases and J 0 bases; nucleotides not matched to a gene: 3. This CDR3 comprises 16 residues. Germline lookup yields CDR1 KGHSH and CDR2 LQKENI.

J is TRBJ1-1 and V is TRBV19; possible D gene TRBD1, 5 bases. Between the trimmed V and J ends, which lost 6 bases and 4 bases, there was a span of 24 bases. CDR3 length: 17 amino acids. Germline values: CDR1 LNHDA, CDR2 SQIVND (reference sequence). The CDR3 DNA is TGTGCCAGTAGCCGAGACAGAGGCCCCCAACTCCGCACTGAAGCTTTCTTT. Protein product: CASSRDRGPQLRTEAFF.

CDR3 protein: CASSNQDEQYF. The CDR3 nucleotides are TGTGCCAGCAGCAACCAGGACGAGCAGTACTTC. The chain uses TRBV7-9 and TRBJ2-7; unclear D gene. The ends were cut back, 5 bases at V and 5 bases at J, with 7 bases in the middle. Germline CDR1 reads SEHNR; CDR2 reads FQNEAQ (reference sequence). CDR3 length equals 11 residues.

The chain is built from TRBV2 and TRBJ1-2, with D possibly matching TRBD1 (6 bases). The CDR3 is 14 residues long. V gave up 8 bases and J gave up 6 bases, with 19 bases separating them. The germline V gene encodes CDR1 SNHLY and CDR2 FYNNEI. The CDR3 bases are TGTGCCAGCTCCCCCGCGATAACAGGGCATGGCTACACCTTC. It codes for CASSPAITGHGYTF.

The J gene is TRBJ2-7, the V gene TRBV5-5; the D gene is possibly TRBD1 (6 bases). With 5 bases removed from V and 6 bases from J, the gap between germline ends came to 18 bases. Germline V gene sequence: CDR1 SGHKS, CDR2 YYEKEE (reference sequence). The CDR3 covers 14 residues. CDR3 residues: CASRQQGSPLEQYF. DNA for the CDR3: TGTGCCAGCAGACAACAGGGCTCACCTCTCGAGCAGTACTTC.

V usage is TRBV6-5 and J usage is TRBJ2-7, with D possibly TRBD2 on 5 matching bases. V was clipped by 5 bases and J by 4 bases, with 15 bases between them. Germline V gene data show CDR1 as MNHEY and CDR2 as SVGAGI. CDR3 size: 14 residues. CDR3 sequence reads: CASSLFEGVYEQYF. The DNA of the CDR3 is TGTGCCAGCAGTCTTTTTGAGGGTGTTTACGAGCAGTACTTC.

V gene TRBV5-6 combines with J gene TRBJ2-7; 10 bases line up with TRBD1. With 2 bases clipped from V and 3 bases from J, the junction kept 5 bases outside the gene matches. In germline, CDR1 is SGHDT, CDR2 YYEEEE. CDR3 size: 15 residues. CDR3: CASSFPGQGYYEQYF. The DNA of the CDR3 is TGTGCCAGCAGCTTTCCGGGACAGGGGTACTACGAGCAGTACTTC.

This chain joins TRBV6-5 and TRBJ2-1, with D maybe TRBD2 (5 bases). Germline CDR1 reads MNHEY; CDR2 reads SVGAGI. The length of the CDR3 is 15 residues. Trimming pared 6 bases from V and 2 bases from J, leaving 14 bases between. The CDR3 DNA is TGTGCCAGCAGCCGAACAGCGGACGCCTACAATGAGCAGTTCTTC. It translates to CASSRTADAYNEQFF.

CDR3 amino acids: CASSSTGTSTDTQYF. The CDR3 coding sequence is TGTGCCAGCAGTTCCACGGGGACTAGCACAGATACGCAGTATTTT. The gene calls are TRBV28 and TRBJ2-3, with a possible D match to TRBD2 (6 bases). Trimming took off 4 bases at V and 0 bases at J, with 11 bases between the two ends. CDR1 MDHEN and CDR2 SYDVKM come from the germline V gene. The CDR3 consists of 15 residues.

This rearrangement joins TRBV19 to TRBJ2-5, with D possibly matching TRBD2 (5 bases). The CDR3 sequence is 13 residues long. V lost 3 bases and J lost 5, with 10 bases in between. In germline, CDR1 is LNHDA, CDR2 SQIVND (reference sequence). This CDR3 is CASSMSGGETQYF. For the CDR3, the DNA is TGTGCCAGTAGTATGAGTGGCGGGGAGACCCAGTACTTC.

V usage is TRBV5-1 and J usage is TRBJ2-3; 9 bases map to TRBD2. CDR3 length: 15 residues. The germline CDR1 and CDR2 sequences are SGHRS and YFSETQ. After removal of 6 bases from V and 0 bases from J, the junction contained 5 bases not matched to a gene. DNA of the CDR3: TGCGCCAGCACCTTAGCGGGGGCCAGCACAGATACGCAGTATTTT. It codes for CASTLAGASTDTQYF.

The CDR3 protein is CASGAVKVPQGSTF. The CDR3, as DNA: TGTGCCAGCGGAGCGGTCAAGGTTCCACAGGGTTCCACCTTC. The chain recombines TRBV6-6 with TRBJ1-2; D might be TRBD1 (6 bases). This CDR3 region has 14 residues. Trimming pared 8 bases from V and 13 bases from J, leaving 26 bases between. Per germline, CDR1 MNHNY and CDR2 SVGAGI (reference sequence).